This T cell receptor beta chain was identified in a study of regulatory T cells in long-lasting Graves disease. Study results and limitations: New patients shared some 890 public clonotypes, fewer than the approximately 2,500 shared by persistent patients.

Sequencing libraries for TCR beta were prepared with iRepertoire HTBI primers and Arm-PCR of CDR3 regions. TCRdb redid the calling of the multiplex PCR reads with MiXCR, one entry per CDR3 protein. The sample lists roughly 420,000 distinct CDR3 sequences, roughly 15% occurring once. This clonotype has ten or more counts. Its antigen is unknown. Indicated time point: newly diagnosed GD, antithyroid drugs for less than 3 months. With RNA extracted from PBMCs as input, the TCR library was made. American Thyroid Association guidelines defined how Graves' disease was diagnosed. The CDR3 length is 13 residues. The germline V and J ends were trimmed by 0 bases and 5 bases, with 5 bases remaining between them. This sample also appeared in a second study, on T cells in Graves' hyperthyroidism and ophthalmopathy. That report adds: Researchers barred patients who had uncontrolled infection, other autoimmune disease, pregnancy or lactation. The HTBI primer set was used in a first-round RT-PCR of the TCR CDR3.

This specimen was peripheral blood mononuclear cells (PBMCs), taken at new diagnosis, from a patient treated with antithyroid drugs. The sequence was collected from a woman younger than 35 with Graves disease. V is TRBV12-3 or TRBV12-4 and J is TRBJ1-5; D is possibly TRBD1 (5 bases). The CDR3 here is CASSLAGDQPQHF. The CDR3 DNA sequence: TGTGCCAGCAGTTTAGCGGGGGATCAGCCCCAGCATTTT.